Sequencing of this T cell receptor (beta chain) was carried out in a study of T cells in Graves' hyperthyroidism and ophthalmopathy. Newly diagnosed patients aged 18 to 65 had hyperthyroidism of under 2 months' duration. There are many counts of this clonotype. Amplified TCR beta CDR3 regions came from RNA transcripts. During a first-round RT-PCR of the TCR CDR3, the HTBI primer set was used. TCRdb ran MiXCR on the multiplex PCR reads and lists one entry per CDR3 protein. The repertoire consists of fewer than 500,000 distinct CDR3 sequences, with approximately 12% occurring once and the leading ten covering under 25%. Germline CDR1 and CDR2: SGHNT and YENEEA. The CDR3 covers 17 residues. With 3 bases clipped from V and 2 bases from J, the junction kept 7 bases outside the gene matches.

This TCR was sampled from a man aged 30 to 39 with Graves' hyperthyroidism that later progressed to Graves' ophthalmopathy. Sequenced sample: blood. The chain carries TRBV11-3 and TRBJ2-4, with TRBD2 identical over 10 bases. This chain's CDR3 is CASSFSTSGESKNIQYF. The CDR3 DNA is TGTGCCAGCAGCTTCAGTACTAGCGGGGAGTCCAAAAACATTCAGTACTTC.